This T cell receptor (beta chain) was observed in a study of T cell changes during pregnancy in multiple sclerosis. Germline V CDR1 and CDR2: KGHSH, LQKENI. The V gene lost 3 bases and the J gene lost 3 bases, with 12 bases spanning the gap. The CDR3 is 15 residues long. Clones were read by immunoSEQ multiplex PCR, and TCRdb kept only the in-frame ones, dropping some. The repertoire holds approximately 38,000 clones, with 80% to 95% as singletons. The sample consisted of CD8+ T cells from peripheral blood mononuclear cells, taken in the third trimester of pregnancy. The chain couples TRBV18 to TRBJ2-1; possible D gene TRBD1, 6 bases. The TCR sequence derives from a female donor with multiple sclerosis, enrolled in a pregnancy study. The CDR3 protein is CASSPNRDLYNEQFF. The DNA for the CDR3 is TGTGCCAGCTCACCCAACAGGGACCTCTACAATGAGCAGTTCTTC.